Below, 30 T cell receptor beta chains from the same sample are listed, as sequenced in a study of PD-L1 blockade in urothelial cancer. Only in-frame clones appear in the TCRdb table, and some are missing; sequencing was by immunoSEQ multiplex PCR. The sample includes about 32,000 clones, approximately 40% of them seen just once. Source: tumor tissue, taken before atezolizumab (anti-PD-L1) treatment. The origin of the receptors is a man in his 60s with urothelial cancer.

The chain carries TRBV18 and TRBJ1-2; weak D call: TRBD1 (5 bases). Trimming pared 2 bases from V and 9 bases from J, leaving 13 bases between. This CDR3 has 13 residues. Germline CDR1 and CDR2: KGHSH and LQKENI. CDR3 bases: TGTGCCAGCTCACCAACGGGGCAGCAGCGCTACACCTTC. It codes for CASSPTGQQRYTF.

The genes are TRBV9 and TRBJ1-2; TRBD1 agrees at 10 bases. Trimming at V came to 7 bases and at J to 8 bases, leaving 5 bases not matched to a gene. Germline CDR1 and CDR2: SGDLS and YYNGEE. The CDR3 sequence is 12 residues long. The CDR3 nucleotides are TGTGCCAGCCGCGGACAGGGGGAGGGCTACACCTTC. The encoded protein is CASRGQGEGYTF.

This clone has a count of ten or more. V and J are TRBV11-3 and TRBJ2-7; D is unresolved. The germline gives CDR1 SGHNT, CDR2 YENEEA. The CDR3 spans 14 residues. Trimming took 1 base from V and 5 from J, leaving 12 bases between them. The CDR3 sequence is CASSLGFGLDEQYF. CDR3 in DNA: TGTGCCAGCAGCTTAGGGTTCGGTCTCGACGAGCAGTACTTC.

This clone occurred a few times. This CDR3 reads CASSLQVDGGNTIYF. The CDR3 nucleotides are TGCGCCAGCAGCCTCCAGGTGGATGGCGGAAACACCATATATTTT. V is TRBV4-1 and J is TRBJ1-3; D is ambiguous. The length of the CDR3 is 15 residues. V was cut by 4 bases and J by 4 bases, with 14 bases left in between. In germline, CDR1 is MGHRA, CDR2 YSYEKL.

This clone was seen ten or more times. V and J are TRBV7-4 and TRBJ1-1, with TRBD1 matching 8 bases. The CDR3 runs 15 residues. The V segment lost 3 bases and the J segment 3 bases; nucleotides outside the gene matches: 6. The V gene's germline CDR1 is SGHVT and CDR2 SQSDAQ. The CDR3 is CASSFRGPTDTEAFF. For the CDR3, the DNA is TGTGCCAGCAGCTTCAGGGGGCCTACGGACACTGAAGCTTTCTTT. Variable domain in full (rest from reference TRBV7-4 and TRBJ1-1): GAGVSQSPRYKVAKRGRDVALRCDSISGHVTLYWYRQTLGQGSEVLTYSQSDAQRDKSGRPSGRFSAERPERSVSTLKIQRTEQGDSAVYLCASSFRGPTDTEAFFGQGTRLTVV.

The chain recombines TRBV18 with TRBJ2-5, with D maybe TRBD1 (6 bases). Germline CDR1 KGHSH, CDR2 LQKENI. V was trimmed by 2 bases and J by 5 bases, leaving 15 bases between them. The CDR3 covers 15 residues. This CDR3 is CASSPYTTGSETQYF. Here the CDR3 DNA reads TGTGCCAGCTCACCATATACGACAGGTTCGGAGACCCAGTACTTC.

This clone was seen once. The gene calls are TRBV29-1 and TRBJ1-1, with TRBD1 matching 7 bases. The V gene end was trimmed by 7 bases and the J gene end by 3 bases; junction bases not matched to a gene: 5. CDR3 length: 12 amino acids. CDR1 and CDR2 (germline): SQVTM, ANQGSEA. This chain's CDR3 is CSAGQRDTEAFF. The CDR3 DNA follows: TGCAGCGCGGGACAGAGAGACACTGAAGCTTTCTTT.

This sequence joins TRBV10-2 and TRBJ2-3; 12 nucleotides match TRBD1. This CDR3 is built from 15 residues. J lost 6 bases, V lost 0 bases, and 1 base had no gene match. Germline CDR1 is WSHSY and CDR2 is SAAADI. The CDR3 region is CASSESGTGGDTQYF. CDR3 coding DNA: TGCGCCAGCAGTGAGTCGGGGACAGGGGGCGATACGCAGTATTTT.

V gene TRBV28 combines with J gene TRBJ1-2, with 7 bases aligning to TRBD1. V shed 5 bases and J 1 base; nucleotides not matched to a gene: 10. The CDR3 extends over 16 amino acids. Germline V gene data show CDR1 as MDHEN and CDR2 as SYDVKM. The CDR3 region is CASSPFRGEFNYGYTF. As DNA, the CDR3 is TGTGCCAGCAGTCCTTTCAGGGGGGAATTTAACTATGGCTACACCTTC.

This clone has a handful of counts. V and J are TRBV6-7 and TRBJ2-3; tentative D call: TRBD2 (6 bases). TRBV6-7 is an ORF; its function is uncertain. V was trimmed by 5 bases and J by 2 bases, leaving 20 bases between them. CDR3 length: 17 amino acids. In DNA form, the CDR3 reads TGTGCCAGCAGTGAAGTGGTTCGGGGGTCTTCCACAGATACGCAGTATTTT. It translates to CASSEVVRGSSTDTQYF.

V and J are TRBV7-6 and TRBJ2-2, with D possibly matching TRBD1 (6 bases). The CDR3 covers 17 residues. V was clipped by 0 bases and J by 5 bases, with 16 bases between them. Germline V gene lookup returns CDR1 SGHVS and CDR2 FNYEAQ. The CDR3 nucleotides read TGTGCCAGCAGCTTAGCGCGAGAGGGACACCTAACCGGGGAGCTGTTTTTT. Translated, it gives CASSLAREGHLTGELFF.

The V call is TRBV6-7, the J call TRBJ1-5; 8 nucleotides line up with TRBD1. TRBV6-7 is flagged as an ORF with uncertain function. This CDR3 is built from 15 residues. V was pared by 6 bases and J by 4 bases, with 8 bases of the junction left unmatched. In nucleotides, the CDR3 is TGTGCCAGCAGCGGATTTGGGACAGGTAATCAGCCCCAGCATTTT. Translation gives CASSGFGTGNQPQHF.

The V and J genes are TRBV25-1 and TRBJ1-5; TRBD1 matches at 8 bases. V lost 5 bases and J lost 4; bases outside the gene matches: 13. CDR1 and CDR2 (germline): MGHDK, SYGVNS. The CDR3 is made up of 17 amino acids. CDR3 nucleotide sequence: TGTGCCAGCAGTTATGAGAGAGGACAGGGATGTAATCAGCCCCAGCATTTT. Protein sequence: CASSYERGQGCNQPQHF.

CDR3 residues: CASSSWGATNEKLFF. For the CDR3, the DNA is TGTGCCAGCAGCTCGTGGGGCGCAACTAATGAAAAACTGTTTTTT. The V and J genes are TRBV28 and TRBJ1-4; D is perhaps TRBD1 (5 bases). Germline V CDR1 and CDR2: MDHEN, SYDVKM. Trimming cost V 6 bases and J 0 bases, with 11 bases left between them. The CDR3 has 15 residues.

This clone was seen only a few times. The V and J genes are TRBV6-8 and TRBJ1-3; TRBD1 matches at 10 bases. With V trimmed by 1 base and J by 4 bases, 13 bases remained unmatched. This CDR3 spans 19 amino acids. Germline CDR1 MNHGY, CDR2 SAAAGT. The CDR3 DNA reads TGTGCCAGCAGTTACTTTTGGGACAGGGGATCGTCCGACGGAAACACCATATATTTT. As protein: CASSYFWDRGSSDGNTIYF.

This chain links TRBV5-1 with TRBJ2-7; 8 nucleotides agree with TRBD1. Germline lookup yields CDR1 SGHRS and CDR2 YFSETQ. The CDR3 consists of 15 residues. The ends lost 5 bases at V and 0 bases at J; junction bases unmatched: 7. The CDR3 sequence is CASRPGQVSSYEQYF. The CDR3 DNA follows: TGCGCCAGCAGACCGGGACAGGTGAGCTCCTACGAGCAGTACTTC.

The chain is built from TRBV7-4 and TRBJ1-3; 8 bases align to TRBD1. The CDR3 runs to 14 residues. CDR1 and CDR2 from the germline V gene are SGHVT and SQSDAQ. V was clipped by 5 bases and J by 9 bases; unmatched bases: 9. The CDR3 DNA is TGTGCCAGCAGCCCAGGGACAGGATCAGGCACCATATATTTT. Its translation is CASSPGTGSGTIYF. The full variable domain, completed using reference TRBV7-4 and TRBJ1-3, is GAGVSQSPRYKVAKRGRDVALRCDSISGHVTLYWYRQTLGQGSEVLTYSQSDAQRDKSGRPSGRFSAERPERSVSTLKIQRTEQGDSAVYLCASSPGTGSGTIYFGEGSWLTVV.

The chain joins TRBV28 to TRBJ1-2, with a weak D call TRBD1 (5 bases). V was cut by 10 bases and J by 2 bases, with 20 bases left in between. Germline V gives CDR1 MDHEN, CDR2 SYDVKM. The CDR3 loop spans 15 amino acids. The CDR3 coding sequence is TGTGCCATCACATCAGACAGCCTTGGCAACTATGGCTACACCTTC. Its translation is CAITSDSLGNYGYTF.

A few counts support this clone. J is TRBJ2-1 and V is TRBV14; D possibly corresponds to TRBD2 (6 bases). Germline CDR1 SGHDN, CDR2 FVKESK. There are 15 residues in the CDR3. Trimming took 4 bases from V and 4 from J, leaving 14 bases between them. The CDR3 region is CASSPRTKLYNEQFF. In DNA, the CDR3 is TGTGCCAGCAGCCCCAGGACTAAACTTTACAATGAGCAGTTCTTC.

The chain carries TRBV11-3 and TRBJ2-3; no reliable D call. Germline lookup yields CDR1 SGHNT and CDR2 YENEEA. V lost 1 base to trimming and J lost 2 bases, with 19 bases between them. The CDR3 is 18 residues long. The CDR3 bases are TGTGCCAGCAGCTTAGTAGGGCCGGGTCCGGACCACACAGATACGCAGTATTTT. Translating it yields CASSLVGPGPDHTDTQYF.

This clone turned up a few times. J is TRBJ2-7 and V is TRBV5-1, with 7 bases that match TRBD1. The CDR3 is made up of 14 amino acids. CDR1 and CDR2 (germline): SGHRS, YFSETQ. With V trimmed by 5 bases and J by 1 base, 6 bases remained unmatched. The CDR3 DNA follows: TGCGCCAGCAGAGGGACAGTTTCTTCCTACGAGCAGTACTTC. Its protein product is CASRGTVSSYEQYF.

V gene TRBV5-1 combines with J gene TRBJ2-7, with D perhaps matching TRBD2 (5 bases). Germline CDR1 and CDR2: SGHRS and YFSETQ. The CDR3 spans 15 residues. Between the trimmed V and J ends, which lost 4 bases and 7 bases, there was a span of 21 bases. The CDR3 loop reads CASSRYLGSGEEQYF. In DNA form, the CDR3 reads TGCGCCAGCAGCCGATATCTGGGGTCCGGGGAGGAGCAGTACTTC.

This clone has only a few counts. The CDR3 sequence: CAWTGSGGGIAKNIQYF. CDR3 DNA sequence: TGTGCCTGGACAGGCTCAGGGGGAGGTATAGCCAAAAACATTCAGTACTTC. V usage is TRBV30 and J usage is TRBJ2-4; tentative D call: TRBD1 (7 bases). The CDR3 covers 17 residues. Per the germline V gene, CDR1 is GTSNPN and CDR2 is SVGIG (reference sequence). Deletions cut 4 bases from V and 0 bases from J, with 19 bases between.

V usage is TRBV30 and J usage is TRBJ1-5; possible D gene TRBD1, 6 bases. The CDR3 covers 15 residues. Germline CDR1 GTSNPN, CDR2 SVGIG (reference sequence). V lost 0 bases and J lost 6, with 15 bases in between. CDR3: CAWSVRGGGGQPQHF. The CDR3 DNA is TGTGCCTGGAGTGTACGTGGGGGCGGAGGTCAGCCCCAGCATTTT.

The chain joins TRBV19 to TRBJ1-5, with TRBD1 as a possible D gene (6 bases). V was cut by 5 bases and J by 6 bases, with 11 bases left in between. Per germline, CDR1 LNHDA and CDR2 SQIVND (reference sequence). The CDR3 is 13 residues long. For the CDR3, the DNA is TGTGCCAGTAGTTGGAAACAGGGTCAGCCCCAGCATTTT. As protein: CASSWKQGQPQHF.

This clone has only a few counts. This chain joins TRBV6-8 and TRBJ1-4; D unclear. V lost 2 bases to trimming and J lost 4 bases, with 14 bases between them. Germline V gene sequence: CDR1 MNHGY, CDR2 SAAAGT. This CDR3 contains 16 residues. The CDR3 nucleotides read TGTGCCAGCAGTTACAAACAGCCACTATTTAATGAAAAACTGTTTTTT. Translating it yields CASSYKQPLFNEKLFF.

This clone came up a few times. The V gene is TRBV5-1, the J gene TRBJ1-1, with D unresolved. This CDR3 has 14 amino acids. The V gene lost 4 bases and the J gene lost 0 bases, with 10 bases spanning the gap. Germline CDR1 reads SGHRS; CDR2 reads YFSETQ. DNA of the CDR3: TGCGCCAGCAGCCCACAAACACTGAACACTGAAGCTTTCTTT. Protein product: CASSPQTLNTEAFF.

The chain has TRBV14 and TRBJ1-6; D remains ambiguous. CDR1 and CDR2 from the germline V gene are SGHDN and FVKESK. The CDR3 totals 13 residues. The germline V and J ends were trimmed by 0 bases and 12 bases, with 9 bases remaining between them. The CDR3 bases are TGTGCCAGCAGCCAAGATCGGAGGCTACCCCTCCACTTT. Protein: CASSQDRRLPLHF. The full variable domain, in which reference TRBV14 and TRBJ1-6 provide the parts outside the CDR3, is EAGVTQFPSHSVIEKGQTVTLRCDPISGHDNLYWYRRVMGKEIKFLLHFVKESKQDESGMPNNRFLAERTGGTYSTLKVQPAELEDSGVYFCASSQDRRLPLHFGNGTRLTVT.

This clone was counted at least ten times. This chain links TRBV11-3 with TRBJ1-1, with TRBD1 identical over 7 bases. Germline CDR1 reads SGHNT; CDR2 reads YENEEA. V was clipped by 0 bases and J by 7 bases; unmatched bases: 8. The CDR3 loop spans 15 amino acids. DNA of the CDR3: TGTGCCAGCAGCTTAGATCGTACCAGGGGGAATGAAGCTTTCTTT. Translating gives CASSLDRTRGNEAFF.

The chain combines TRBV18 with TRBJ2-2; the match to TRBD1 covers 9 bases. CDR1 and CDR2 (germline): KGHSH, LQKENI. CDR3 length: 18 residues. V gave up 5 bases and J gave up 6 bases; unmatched junction bases: 16. CDR3 DNA sequence: TGTGCCAGCTCAGCTACCAGATCCGGGACAGGGTCTCCCGGGGAGCTGTTTTTT. It yields the protein CASSATRSGTGSPGELFF.